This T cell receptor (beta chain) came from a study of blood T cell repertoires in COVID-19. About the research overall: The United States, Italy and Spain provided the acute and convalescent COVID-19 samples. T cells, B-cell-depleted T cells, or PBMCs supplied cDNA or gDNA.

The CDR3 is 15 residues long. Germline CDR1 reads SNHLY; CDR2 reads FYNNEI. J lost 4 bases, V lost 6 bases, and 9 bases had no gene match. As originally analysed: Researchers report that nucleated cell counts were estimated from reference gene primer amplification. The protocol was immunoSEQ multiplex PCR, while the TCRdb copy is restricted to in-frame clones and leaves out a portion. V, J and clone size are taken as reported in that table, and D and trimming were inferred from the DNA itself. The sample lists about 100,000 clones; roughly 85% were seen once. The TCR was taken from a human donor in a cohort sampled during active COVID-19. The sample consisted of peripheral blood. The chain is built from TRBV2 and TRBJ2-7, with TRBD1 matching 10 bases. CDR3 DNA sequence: TGTGCCAGCAGCGTTGACAGGGGGCGACTATACGAGCAGTACTTC. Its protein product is CASSVDRGRLYEQYF.